This T cell receptor beta chain is drawn from a study of T cell responses to AZD1222 COVID-19 vaccine. The study, taken as a whole, reports: At 160-218 and 743-854, vaccine-associated CD4 TCRs were dominant, and they spanned spike.

Germline lookup yields CDR1 LNHDA and CDR2 SQIVND (reference sequence). CDR3 length equals 14 residues. The V end lost 2 bases, the J end lost 8 bases, and 12 bases lay between the germline ends. Clones were read by immunoSEQ multiplex PCR, and TCRdb kept only the in-frame ones, dropping some. The sample consists of over 90,000 clones, approximately 88% of them appearing once. This clone was recorded once. Its antigen is not known. The genes are TRBV19 and TRBJ2-2; D gene unclear. The TCR originated in an adult in good health. The sequencing used peripheral blood, collected on day 0 of AZD1222 vaccination. CDR3 region: CASSITAVGGELFF. CDR3 DNA: TGTGCCAGTAGTATAACGGCAGTCGGGGGGGAGCTGTTTTTT.